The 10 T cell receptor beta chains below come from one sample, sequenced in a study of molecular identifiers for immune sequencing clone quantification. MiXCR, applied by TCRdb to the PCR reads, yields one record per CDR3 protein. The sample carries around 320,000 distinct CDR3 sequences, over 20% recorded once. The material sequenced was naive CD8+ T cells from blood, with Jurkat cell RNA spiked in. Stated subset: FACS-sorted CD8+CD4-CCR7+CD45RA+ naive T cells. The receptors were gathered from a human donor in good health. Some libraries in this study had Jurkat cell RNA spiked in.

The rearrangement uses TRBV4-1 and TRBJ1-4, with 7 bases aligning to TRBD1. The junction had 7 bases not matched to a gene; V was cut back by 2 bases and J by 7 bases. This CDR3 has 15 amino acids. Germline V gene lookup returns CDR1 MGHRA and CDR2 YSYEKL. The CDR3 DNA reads TGCGCCAGCAGCCAATCAACAGGGGATTTTGAAAAACTGTTTTTT. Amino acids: CASSQSTGDFEKLFF.

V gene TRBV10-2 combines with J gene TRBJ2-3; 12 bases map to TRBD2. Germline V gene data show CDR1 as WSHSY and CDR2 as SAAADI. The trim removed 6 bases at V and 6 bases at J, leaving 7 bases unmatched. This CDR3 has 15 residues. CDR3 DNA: TGCGCCAGCAGGCTAGCGGGGGGGATGCTGGATACGCAGTATTTT. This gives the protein CASRLAGGMLDTQYF.

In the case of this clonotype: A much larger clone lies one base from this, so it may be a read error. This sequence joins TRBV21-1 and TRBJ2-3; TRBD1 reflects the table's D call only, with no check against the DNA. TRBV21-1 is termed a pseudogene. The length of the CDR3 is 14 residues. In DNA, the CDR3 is TGTGCCAGCAGCTACCCGGGGAATCGAGATACGCAGTATTTT. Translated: CASSYPGNRDTQYF.

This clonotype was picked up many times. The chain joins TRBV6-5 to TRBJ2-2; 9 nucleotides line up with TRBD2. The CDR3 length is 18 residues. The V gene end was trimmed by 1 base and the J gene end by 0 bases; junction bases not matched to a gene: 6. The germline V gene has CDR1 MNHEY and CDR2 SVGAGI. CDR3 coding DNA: TGTGCCAGCAGTTACTTGACTAGCGGCTTATCGAACACCGGGGAGCTGTTTTTT. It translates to CASSYLTSGLSNTGELFF.

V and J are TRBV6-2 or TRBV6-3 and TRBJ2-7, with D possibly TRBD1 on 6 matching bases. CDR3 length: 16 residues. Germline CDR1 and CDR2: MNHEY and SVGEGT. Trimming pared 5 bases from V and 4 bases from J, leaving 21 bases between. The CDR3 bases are TGTGCCAGCAGTGACTATTCCGTGCTACAGGGATACGAGCAGTACTTC. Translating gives CASSDYSVLQGYEQYF.

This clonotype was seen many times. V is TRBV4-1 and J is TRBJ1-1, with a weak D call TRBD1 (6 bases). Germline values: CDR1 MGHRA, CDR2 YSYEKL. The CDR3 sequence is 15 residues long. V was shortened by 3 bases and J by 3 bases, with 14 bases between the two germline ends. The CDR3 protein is CASSQGTGSDTEAFF. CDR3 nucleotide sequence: TGCGCCAGCAGCCAGGGTACAGGGTCGGACACTGAAGCTTTCTTT.

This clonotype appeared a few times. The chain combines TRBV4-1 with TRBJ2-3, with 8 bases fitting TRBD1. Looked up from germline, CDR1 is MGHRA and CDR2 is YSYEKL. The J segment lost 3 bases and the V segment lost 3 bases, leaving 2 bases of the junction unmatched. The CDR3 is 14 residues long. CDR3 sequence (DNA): TGCGCCAGCAGCCAGTGGACAGGGACAGATACGCAGTATTTT. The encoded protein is CASSQWTGTDTQYF.

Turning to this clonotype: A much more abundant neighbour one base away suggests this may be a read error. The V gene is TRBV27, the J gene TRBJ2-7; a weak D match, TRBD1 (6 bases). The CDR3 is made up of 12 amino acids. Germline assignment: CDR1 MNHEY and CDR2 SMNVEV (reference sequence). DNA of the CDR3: TGTGCCGGCAGGGGTTTGGGATACGAGCAGTACTTC. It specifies CAGRGLGYEQYF.

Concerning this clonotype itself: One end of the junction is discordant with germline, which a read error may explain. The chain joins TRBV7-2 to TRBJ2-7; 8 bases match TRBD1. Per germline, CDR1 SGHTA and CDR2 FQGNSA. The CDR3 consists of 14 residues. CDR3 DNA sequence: TGTGTCAGCAGCACAGGGGGAAGTAGCTACGAGCAGTACTTC. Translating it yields CVSSTGGSSYEQYF.

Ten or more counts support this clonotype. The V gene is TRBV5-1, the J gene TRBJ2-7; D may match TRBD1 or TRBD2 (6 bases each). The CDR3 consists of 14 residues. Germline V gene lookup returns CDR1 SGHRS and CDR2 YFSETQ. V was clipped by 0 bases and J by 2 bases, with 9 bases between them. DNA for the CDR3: TGCGCCAGCAGCTTGGGGGGGGCCGCCTACGAGCAGTACTTC. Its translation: CASSLGGAAYEQYF.